Below, 2 T cell receptor beta chains from the same sample are listed, as sequenced in a study of T cell repertoires in cytomegalovirus infection. TCRdb itself ran the reads through MiXCR, one entry per CDR3 protein. The repertoire includes fewer than 350,000 distinct CDR3 sequences, approximately 32% of them detected once, and 15% to 25% sits in the top ten. Their antigen targets remain unknown. This specimen was cultured PBMCs, taken from culture after CMV antigen stimulation. The source of these receptors is a human donor in good health (CMV status not recorded). Some clones in this sample may be carry-over from other donors' samples.

J is TRBJ1-2 and V is TRBV12-3 or TRBV12-4; TRBD1 aligns across 8 bases. This CDR3 has 14 residues. Trimming cost V 3 bases and J 7 bases; bases outside gene matches: 7. CDR3 amino acids: CASSFNRGMGGYTF. In nucleotides, the CDR3 is TGTGCCAGCAGTTTCAACAGGGGGATGGGTGGCTACACCTTC.

This clonotype was counted a few times. The rearrangement links TRBV28 to TRBJ1-1; 7 bases agree with TRBD1. This CDR3 has 16 amino acids. Germline lookup yields CDR1 MDHEN and CDR2 SYDVKM. V was clipped by 4 bases and J by 0 bases; unmatched bases: 8. The CDR3 reads CASSYNRGGVNTEAFF. In DNA, the CDR3 is TGTGCCAGCAGTTACAACAGGGGAGGGGTGAACACTGAAGCTTTCTTT.